Below are 26 T cell receptor beta chains sequenced from a single sample in a study of T cell changes during pregnancy in multiple sclerosis. TCRdb's copy holds only in-frame clones and misses some; the assay was immunoSEQ multiplex PCR. The data hold some 90,000 clones, with 92% observed a single time. The sample in question was peripheral blood, obtained in the first trimester of pregnancy. Receptors were obtained from a female donor with multiple sclerosis, enrolled in a pregnancy study.

This clone was observed once. V and J are TRBV21-1 and TRBJ1-2. TRBV21-1 is labeled a pseudogene. This CDR3 is 14 amino acids long. CDR3 sequence reads: CASSNSGGAYGYTF. CDR3 nucleotides: TGTGCCAGCAGCAACTCGGGGGGCGCCTATGGCTACACCTTC.

The rearrangement links TRBV27 to TRBJ1-2; D gene unclear. The V gene lost 3 bases and the J gene lost 2 bases, with 10 bases spanning the gap. The CDR3 consists of 14 residues. Per germline, CDR1 MNHEY and CDR2 SMNVEV (reference sequence). CDR3 bases: TGTGCCAGCAGTTTTTCAGGCCGGAACTATGGCTACACCTTC. Encoded protein: CASSFSGRNYGYTF.

The gene calls are TRBV7-9 and TRBJ1-1; perhaps TRBD1 as D (5 bases). This CDR3 region has 9 residues. Germline assignment: CDR1 SEHNR and CDR2 FQNEAQ (reference sequence). V was pared by 5 bases and J by 11 bases, with 6 bases between. The CDR3 nucleotides are TGTGCCAGCAGCCAGGGCGCTTTCTTT. It encodes CASSQGAFF.

The genes are TRBV7-6 and TRBJ2-1; TRBD2 aligns across 9 bases. Germline CDR1 is SGHVS and CDR2 is FNYEAQ. After removal of 1 base from V and 9 bases from J, the junction contained 7 bases not matched to a gene. This CDR3 is built from 15 residues. CDR3 nucleotides: TGTGCCAGCAGCTTAGTAGCGGGAGTGAGAAGTGAGCAGTTCTTC. Its translation is CASSLVAGVRSEQFF.

V gene TRBV30 combines with J gene TRBJ1-1; maybe TRBD1 (5 bases). Between the trimmed V and J ends, which lost 2 bases and 1 base, there was a span of 14 bases. The CDR3 has 15 amino acids. In germline, CDR1 is GTSNPN, CDR2 SVGIG (reference sequence). The CDR3 bases are TGTGCCTGGAGTCCACCCCGGACAAGGAACACTGAAGCTTTCTTT. It codes for CAWSPPRTRNTEAFF.

The chain joins TRBV10-1 to TRBJ2-3; 9 bases agree with TRBD2. CDR1 and CDR2 from the germline V gene are WNHNN and SYGVQD (reference sequence). V trimming: 2 bases; J trimming: 0 bases; junction bases outside the gene matches: 3. The CDR3 is 16 amino acids. The DNA for the CDR3 is TGCGCCAGCAGTGAGACTAGCGGGCCAAGCACAGATACGCAGTATTTT. It yields the protein CASSETSGPSTDTQYF.

This clone has more than one count but fewer than ten. This chain links TRBV19 with TRBJ1-5; D possibly corresponds to TRBD1 (6 bases). CDR1 and CDR2 from the germline V gene are LNHDA and SQIVND (reference sequence). V lost 4 bases to trimming and J lost 3 bases, with 7 bases between them. This CDR3 has 13 residues. The CDR3 nucleotides read TGTGCCAGTAGTAACAGGGCCAATCAGCCCCAGCATTTT. Amino acid sequence: CASSNRANQPQHF. Filled out from reference TRBV19 and TRBJ1-5, the complete variable domain reads DGGITQSPKYLFRKEGQNVTLSCEQNLNHDAMYWYRQDPGQGLRLIYYSQIVNDFQKGDIAEGYSVSREKKESFPLTVTSAQKNPTAFYLCASSNRANQPQHFGDGTRLSIL.

The gene calls are TRBV5-1 and TRBJ1-5, with TRBD1 as a possible D gene (5 bases). Trimming pared 3 bases from V and 0 bases from J, leaving 16 bases between. The CDR3 has 17 residues. CDR1 SGHRS and CDR2 YFSETQ come from the germline V gene. CDR3: CASSWGVVGSSNQPQHF. CDR3 sequence (DNA): TGCGCCAGCAGCTGGGGCGTCGTAGGTTCTAGCAATCAGCCCCAGCATTTT.

The chain recombines TRBV5-4 with TRBJ1-4; D not resolved. Germline V CDR1 and CDR2: SGHNT, YYREEE (reference sequence). Trimming stripped 4 bases from V and 4 bases from J, with 11 bases between. The CDR3 sequence is 14 residues long. Here the CDR3 reads CASSLGGVNEKLFF. In nucleotides, the CDR3 is TGTGCCAGCAGCCTCGGCGGGGTTAATGAAAAACTGTTTTTT. Using reference TRBV5-4 and TRBJ1-4 for the parts outside the CDR3, the full variable domain is ETGVTQSPTHLIKTRGQQVTLRCSSQSGHNTVSWYQQALGQGPQFIFQYYREEENGRGNFPPRFSGLQFPNYSSELNVNALELDDSALYLCASSLGGVNEKLFFGSGTQLSVL.

The rearrangement joins TRBV10-3 to TRBJ1-2; D perhaps matches TRBD1 (6 bases). The V end was cut by 3 bases, the J end by 3 bases, with 11 bases between. The CDR3 length is 14 residues. Germline-derived CDR1 and CDR2 are ENHRY and SYGVKD. CDR3 nucleotide sequence: TGTGCCATCAGTGATCCAGGGGCATACTATGGCTACACCTTC. This gives the protein CAISDPGAYYGYTF.

The rearrangement links TRBV6-5 to TRBJ1-1, with 8 bases fitting TRBD1. CDR1 and CDR2 (germline): MNHEY, SVGAGI. CDR3 size: 13 residues. The ends lost 6 bases at V and 9 bases at J; junction bases unmatched: 9. The CDR3 loop reads CASRRDRTGKAFF. The CDR3 DNA is TGTGCCAGCAGGCGAGATAGGACAGGGAAAGCTTTCTTT.

The chain links TRBV28 to TRBJ1-1; TRBD1 aligns across 7 bases. V lost 3 bases to trimming and J lost 1 base; unmatched junction nucleotides: 8. The germline CDR1 and CDR2 sequences are MDHEN and SYDVKM. The CDR3 is 16 residues long. CDR3 nucleotide sequence: TGTGCCAGCAGTTTCGGACAGGCCGTCGGGAACACTGAAGCTTTCTTT. This sequence encodes CASSFGQAVGNTEAFF.

This chain uses TRBV6-1 with TRBJ1-3; 8 positions match TRBD1. Germline CDR1 is MNHNS and CDR2 is SASEGT. There are 14 residues in the CDR3. The V and J ends lost 5 bases and 8 bases, in that order; junction bases with no gene match: 8. The DNA for the CDR3 is TGTGCCAGCAGTCCTGGACAGGGCTGGGACACCATATATTTT. It specifies CASSPGQGWDTIYF.

The chain recombines TRBV19 with TRBJ2-7; possibly TRBD1 for D (6 bases). The germline gives CDR1 LNHDA, CDR2 SQIVND (reference sequence). V was clipped by 6 bases and J by 5 bases, with 14 bases between them. CDR3 size: 13 residues. Here the CDR3 DNA reads TGTGCCAGTAGACGAAACAGGGAAGACGAGCAGTACTTC. It translates to CASRRNREDEQYF. The full variable domain, in which reference TRBV19 and TRBJ2-7 provide the parts outside the CDR3, is DGGITQSPKYLFRKEGQNVTLSCEQNLNHDAMYWYRQDPGQGLRLIYYSQIVNDFQKGDIAEGYSVSREKKESFPLTVTSAQKNPTAFYLCASRRNREDEQYFGPGTRLTVT.

CDR3 protein: CASSQDAAGNEQFF. CDR3 DNA: TGCGCCAGCAGCCAAGATGCGGCGGGCAATGAGCAGTTCTTC. V usage is TRBV4-3 and J usage is TRBJ2-1; possible D gene TRBD2, 5 bases. Germline assignment: CDR1 LGHNA and CDR2 YSLEER. The CDR3 has 14 amino acids. V lost 0 bases, J lost 6 bases, and 9 bases lay in between.

The V gene is TRBV30, the J gene TRBJ2-1, with 10 bases matching TRBD2. The V segment lost 5 bases and the J segment 4 bases; nucleotides outside the gene matches: 14. Germline V lookup: CDR1 GTSNPN, CDR2 SVGIG (reference sequence). The CDR3 consists of 17 residues. Here the CDR3 reads CAWARASGSARYNEQFF. In DNA form, the CDR3 reads TGTGCCTGGGCGAGGGCTAGCGGGAGTGCCCGGTACAATGAGCAGTTCTTC.

This CDR3 reads CASSPTTLRVEAFF. CDR3 DNA: TGTGCCAGCAGCCCAACGACATTGAGGGTAGAAGCTTTCTTT. V usage is TRBV7-2 and J usage is TRBJ1-1; no clear D. The CDR3 totals 14 residues. V was cut by 5 bases and J by 8 bases, with 18 bases left in between. Germline lookup yields CDR1 SGHTA and CDR2 FQGNSA. Using reference TRBV7-2 and TRBJ1-1 for the parts outside the CDR3, the full variable domain is GAGVSQSPSNKVTEKGKDVELRCDPISGHTALYWYRQSLGQGLEFLIYFQGNSAPDKSGLPSDRFSAERTGGSVSTLTIQRTQQEDSAVYLCASSPTTLRVEAFFGQGTRLTVV.

V gene TRBV6-6 combines with J gene TRBJ1-3; 10 bases line up with TRBD1. The CDR3 length is 16 residues. V lost 5 bases, J lost 2 bases, and 6 bases stayed unmatched. The germline V gene has CDR1 MNHNY and CDR2 SVGAGI (reference sequence). The CDR3 sequence is CASSPAGTGAGNTIYF. Written as DNA, the CDR3 is TGTGCCAGCAGTCCCGCCGGGACAGGGGCTGGAAACACCATATATTTT.

V and J are TRBV6-1 and TRBJ2-7, with 7 bases fitting TRBD2. This CDR3 comprises 17 residues. Germline V gene lookup returns CDR1 MNHNS and CDR2 SASEGT. V was clipped by 1 base and J by 2 bases; unmatched bases: 11. The DNA of the CDR3 is TGTGCCAGCAGTGAAGACCCCGCAGGGAGGGGAACCTACGAGCAGTACTTC. This codes for CASSEDPAGRGTYEQYF.

The chain recombines TRBV19 with TRBJ1-5, with TRBD1 as a possible D gene (5 bases). Germline CDR1 LNHDA, CDR2 SQIVND (reference sequence). Deletions cut 5 bases from V and 4 bases from J, with 6 bases between. The CDR3 contains 12 residues. The CDR3 sequence: CASSQGNQPQHF. Here the CDR3 DNA reads TGTGCCAGTAGTCAGGGAAATCAGCCCCAGCATTTT.

This sequence joins TRBV6-1 and TRBJ1-2, with 10 nucleotides matching TRBD1. CDR3 length: 13 amino acids. The germline gives CDR1 MNHNS, CDR2 SASEGT. Trimming removed 10 bases from V and 5 bases from J; junction bases left unmatched: 7. This chain's CDR3 is CATRDRGRYGYTF. CDR3 DNA: TGTGCCACCCGGGACAGGGGACGATATGGCTACACCTTC.

This clone came up once. The CDR3 region has the DNA TGTGCCAGCAGTACAGCCGGGACAGGGCGGACAGATACGCAGTATTTT. It yields the protein CASSTAGTGRTDTQYF. This chain uses TRBV28 with TRBJ2-3; 9 nucleotides line up with TRBD1. CDR3 length: 16 amino acids. V lost 5 bases to trimming and J lost 3 bases; unmatched junction nucleotides: 9. The germline V gene has CDR1 MDHEN and CDR2 SYDVKM.

The chain uses TRBV4-3 and TRBJ2-1; D is possibly TRBD2 (6 bases). CDR1 and CDR2 (germline): LGHNA, YSLEER. V was trimmed by 0 bases and J by 12 bases, leaving 12 bases between them. This CDR3 is 13 amino acids long. The CDR3, as DNA: TGCGCCAGCAGCCAAGATTGGGAAGCGGGGCAGTTCTTC. It encodes CASSQDWEAGQFF.

The chain employs TRBV6-5 and TRBJ2-7, with a possible D match to TRBD2 (6 bases). The CDR3 consists of 14 residues. Per the germline V gene, CDR1 is MNHEY and CDR2 is SVGAGI. Trimming took 0 bases from V and 4 from J, leaving 10 bases between them. CDR3 region: CASSYSSGTYEQYF. For the CDR3, the DNA is TGTGCCAGCAGTTACTCATCAGGGACTTACGAGCAGTACTTC.

This clone appeared a single time. V gene TRBV7-9 combines with J gene TRBJ1-1; TRBD1 aligns across 9 bases. CDR3 length equals 17 residues. Germline loops: CDR1 SEHNR, CDR2 FQNEAQ (reference sequence). With V trimmed by 7 bases and J by 2 bases, 14 bases remained unmatched. This CDR3 reads CASTRTSDRGFNTEAFF. The CDR3 nucleotides read TGTGCCAGCACAAGGACCTCGGACAGGGGATTTAACACTGAAGCTTTCTTT.

The chain carries TRBV4-1 and TRBJ2-5; 7 nucleotides line up with TRBD1. V lost 1 base to trimming and J lost 4 bases; unmatched junction nucleotides: 6. This CDR3 spans 15 amino acids. Germline loops: CDR1 MGHRA, CDR2 YSYEKL. In DNA form, the CDR3 reads TGCGCCAGCAGCCAAGTTACAGGGGATGGAGAGACCCAGTACTTC. This translates into CASSQVTGDGETQYF.